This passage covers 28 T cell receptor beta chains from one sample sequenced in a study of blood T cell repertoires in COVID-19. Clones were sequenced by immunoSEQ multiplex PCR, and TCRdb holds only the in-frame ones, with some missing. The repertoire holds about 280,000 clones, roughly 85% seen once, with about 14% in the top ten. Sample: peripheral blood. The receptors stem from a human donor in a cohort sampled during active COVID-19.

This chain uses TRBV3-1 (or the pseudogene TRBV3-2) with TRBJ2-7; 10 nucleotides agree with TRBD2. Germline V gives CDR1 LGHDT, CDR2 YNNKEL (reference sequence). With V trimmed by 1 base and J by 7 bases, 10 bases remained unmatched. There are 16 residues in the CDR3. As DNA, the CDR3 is TGTGCCAGCAGCCAAGCCTGGACTAGCGGAGCTCGGGAGCAGTACTTC. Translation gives CASSQAWTSGAREQYF.

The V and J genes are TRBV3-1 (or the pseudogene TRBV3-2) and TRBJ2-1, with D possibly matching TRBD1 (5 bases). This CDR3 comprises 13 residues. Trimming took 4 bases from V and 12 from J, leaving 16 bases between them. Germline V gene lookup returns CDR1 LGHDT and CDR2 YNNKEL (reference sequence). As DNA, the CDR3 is TGTGCCAGCAGCCCCGAACCATGGCAGGGGCAGTTCTTC. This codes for CASSPEPWQGQFF.

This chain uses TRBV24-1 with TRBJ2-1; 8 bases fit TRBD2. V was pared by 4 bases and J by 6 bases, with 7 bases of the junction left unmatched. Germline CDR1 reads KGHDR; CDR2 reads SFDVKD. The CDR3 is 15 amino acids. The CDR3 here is CATSDEAGVSNEQFF. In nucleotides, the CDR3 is TGTGCCACCAGTGACGAAGCGGGAGTTTCCAATGAGCAGTTCTTC.

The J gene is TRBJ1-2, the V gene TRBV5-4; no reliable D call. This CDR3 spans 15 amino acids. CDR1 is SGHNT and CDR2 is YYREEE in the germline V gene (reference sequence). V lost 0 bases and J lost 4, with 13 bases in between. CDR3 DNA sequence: TGTGCCAGCAGCTTGGACAGTAATAGTGTCTATGGCTACACCTTC. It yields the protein CASSLDSNSVYGYTF. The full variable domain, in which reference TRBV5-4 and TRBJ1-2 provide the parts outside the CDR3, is ETGVTQSPTHLIKTRGQQVTLRCSSQSGHNTVSWYQQALGQGPQFIFQYYREEENGRGNFPPRFSGLQFPNYSSELNVNALELDDSALYLCASSLDSNSVYGYTFGSGTRLTVV.

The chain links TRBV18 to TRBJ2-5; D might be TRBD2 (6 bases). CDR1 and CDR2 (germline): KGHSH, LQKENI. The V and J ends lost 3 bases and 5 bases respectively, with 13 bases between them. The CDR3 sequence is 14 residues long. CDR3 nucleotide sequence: TGTGCCAGCTCACCTCGGGAGTATAGGGAGACCCAGTACTTC. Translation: CASSPREYRETQYF.

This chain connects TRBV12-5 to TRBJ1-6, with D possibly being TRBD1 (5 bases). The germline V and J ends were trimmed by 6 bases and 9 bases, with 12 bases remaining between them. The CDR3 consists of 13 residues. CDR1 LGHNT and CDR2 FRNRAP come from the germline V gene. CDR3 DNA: TGTGCTAGTGGGAACGGGGGGATTTCACCCCTCCACTTT. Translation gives CASGNGGISPLHF. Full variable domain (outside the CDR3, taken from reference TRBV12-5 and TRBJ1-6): DARVTQTPRHKVTEMGQEVTMRCQPILGHNTVFWYRQTMMQGLELLAYFRNRAPLDDSGMPKDRFSAEMPDATLATLKIQPSEPRDSAVYFCASGNGGISPLHFGNGTRLTVT.

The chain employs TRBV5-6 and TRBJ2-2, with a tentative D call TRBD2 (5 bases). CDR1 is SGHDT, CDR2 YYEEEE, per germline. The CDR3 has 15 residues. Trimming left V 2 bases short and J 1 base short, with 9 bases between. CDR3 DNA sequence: TGTGCCAGCAGCTTAGGTGGGAGGAACACCGGGGAGCTGTTTTTT. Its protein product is CASSLGGRNTGELFF.

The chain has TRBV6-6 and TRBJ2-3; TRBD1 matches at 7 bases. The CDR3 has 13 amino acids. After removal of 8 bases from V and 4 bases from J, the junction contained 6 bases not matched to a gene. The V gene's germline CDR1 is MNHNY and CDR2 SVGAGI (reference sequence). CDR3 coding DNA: TGTGCCAGCCGAGACAGGGCACCAGATACGCAGTATTTT. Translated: CASRDRAPDTQYF.

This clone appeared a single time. The CDR3 protein is CASSFGAGVNTGELFF. CDR3 sequence (DNA): TGTGCCAGCAGCTTCGGAGCGGGAGTCAACACCGGGGAGCTGTTTTTT. J is TRBJ2-2 and V is TRBV7-9; 8 bases match TRBD2. The J segment lost 2 bases and the V segment lost 3 bases, leaving 5 bases of the junction unmatched. This CDR3 spans 16 amino acids. CDR1 is SEHNR and CDR2 is FQNEAQ in the germline V gene (reference sequence).

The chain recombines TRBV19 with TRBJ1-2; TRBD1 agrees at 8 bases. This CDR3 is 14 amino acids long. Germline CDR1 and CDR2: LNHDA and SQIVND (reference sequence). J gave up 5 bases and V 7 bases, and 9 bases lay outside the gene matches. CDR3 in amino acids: CASTSGTGYYGYTF. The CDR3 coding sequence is TGTGCCAGTACTTCCGGGACAGGCTATTATGGCTACACCTTC.

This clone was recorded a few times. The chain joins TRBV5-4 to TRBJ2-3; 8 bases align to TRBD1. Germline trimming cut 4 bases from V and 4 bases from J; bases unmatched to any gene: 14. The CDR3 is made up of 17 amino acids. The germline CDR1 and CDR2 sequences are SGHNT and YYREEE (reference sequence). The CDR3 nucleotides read TGTGCCAGCAGCCAGGGGGCGGGCTTGGAGGTCTCAGATACGCAGTATTTT. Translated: CASSQGAGLEVSDTQYF.

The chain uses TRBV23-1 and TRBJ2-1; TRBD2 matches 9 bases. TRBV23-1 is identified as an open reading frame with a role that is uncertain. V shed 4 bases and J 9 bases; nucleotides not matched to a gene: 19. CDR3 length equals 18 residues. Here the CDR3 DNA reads TGCGCCAGCAGTCCAATAGCTGGCGGGAGGGGATTTATAAGTGAGCAGTTCTTC. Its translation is CASSPIAGGRGFISEQFF.

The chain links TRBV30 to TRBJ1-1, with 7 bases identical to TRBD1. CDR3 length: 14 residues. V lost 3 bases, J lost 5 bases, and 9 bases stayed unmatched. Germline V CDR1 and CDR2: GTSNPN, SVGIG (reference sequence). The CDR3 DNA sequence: TGTGCCTGGAGCCCGACAGGGAGGAAAACTGAAGCTTTCTTT. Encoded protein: CAWSPTGRKTEAFF. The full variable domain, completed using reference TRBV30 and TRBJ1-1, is SQTIHQWPATLVQPVGSPLSLECTVEGTSNPNLYWYRQAAGRGLQLLFYSVGIGQISSEVPQNLSASRPQDRQFILSSKKLLLSDSGFYLCAWSPTGRKTEAFFGQGTRLTVV.

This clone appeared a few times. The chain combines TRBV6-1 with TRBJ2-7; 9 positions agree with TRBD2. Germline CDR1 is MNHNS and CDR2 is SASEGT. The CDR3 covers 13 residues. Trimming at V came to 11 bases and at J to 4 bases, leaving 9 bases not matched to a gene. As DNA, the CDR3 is TGTGCCTGCACCGGGACTAGCCTTTACGAGCAGTACTTC. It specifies CACTGTSLYEQYF.

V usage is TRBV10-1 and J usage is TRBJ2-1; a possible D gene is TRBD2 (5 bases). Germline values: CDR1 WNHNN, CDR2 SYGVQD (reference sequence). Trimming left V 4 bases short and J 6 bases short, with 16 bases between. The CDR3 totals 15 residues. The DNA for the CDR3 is TGCGCCAGCAGTGCCCCCGGAGGCCCCGCCAATGAGCAGTTCTTC. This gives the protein CASSAPGGPANEQFF.

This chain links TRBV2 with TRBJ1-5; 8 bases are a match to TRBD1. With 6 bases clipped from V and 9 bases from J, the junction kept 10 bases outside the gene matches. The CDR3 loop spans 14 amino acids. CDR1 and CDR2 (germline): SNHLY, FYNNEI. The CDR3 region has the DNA TGTGCCAGCAGCGGACAGGGATCAATCATGCCCCAGCATTTT. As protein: CASSGQGSIMPQHF.

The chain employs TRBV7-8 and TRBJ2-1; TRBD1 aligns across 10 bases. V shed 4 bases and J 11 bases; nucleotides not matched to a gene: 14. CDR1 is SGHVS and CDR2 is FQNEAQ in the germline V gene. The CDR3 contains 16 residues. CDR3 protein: CASSSTLGTGVVKQFF. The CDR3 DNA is TGTGCCAGCAGCTCGACCCTGGGGACAGGGGTCGTAAAGCAGTTCTTC. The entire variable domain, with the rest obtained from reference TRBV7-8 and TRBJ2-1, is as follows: GAGVSQSPRYKVAKRGQDVALRCDPISGHVSLFWYQQALGQGPEFLTYFQNEAQLDKSGLPSDRFFAERPEGSVSTLKIQRTQQEDSAVYLCASSSTLGTGVVKQFFGPGTRLTVL.

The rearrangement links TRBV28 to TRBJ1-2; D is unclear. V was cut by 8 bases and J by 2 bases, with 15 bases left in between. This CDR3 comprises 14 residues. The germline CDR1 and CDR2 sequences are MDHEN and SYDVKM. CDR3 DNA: TGTGCCAGCGGGAATCGAGGGAGGAACTATGGCTACACCTTC. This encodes CASGNRGRNYGYTF.

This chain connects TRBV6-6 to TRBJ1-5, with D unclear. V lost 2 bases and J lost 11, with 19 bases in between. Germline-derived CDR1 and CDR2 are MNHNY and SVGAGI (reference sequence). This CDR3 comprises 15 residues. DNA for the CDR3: TGTGCCAGCAGTTACCCCCAGGAGGCACAAGTTGCCCAGCATTTT. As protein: CASSYPQEAQVAQHF.

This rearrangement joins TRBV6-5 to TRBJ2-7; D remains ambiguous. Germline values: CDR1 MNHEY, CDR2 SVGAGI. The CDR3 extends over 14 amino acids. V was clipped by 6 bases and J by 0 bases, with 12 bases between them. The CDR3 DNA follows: TGTGCCAGCAGGTACACGGAGACCTCCTACGAGCAGTACTTC. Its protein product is CASRYTETSYEQYF.

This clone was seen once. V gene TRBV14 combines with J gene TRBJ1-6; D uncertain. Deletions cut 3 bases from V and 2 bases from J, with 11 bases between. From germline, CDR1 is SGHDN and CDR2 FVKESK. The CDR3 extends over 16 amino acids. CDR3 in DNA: TGTGCCAGCAGCCAGGGAACGGGGACCTATAATTCACCCCTCCACTTT. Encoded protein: CASSQGTGTYNSPLHF.

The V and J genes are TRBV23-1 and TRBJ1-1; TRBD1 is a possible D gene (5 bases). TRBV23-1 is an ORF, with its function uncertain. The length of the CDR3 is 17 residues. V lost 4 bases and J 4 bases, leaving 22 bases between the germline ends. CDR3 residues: CASSRSDQGQPITEAFF. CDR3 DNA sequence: TGCGCCAGCAGTCGATCAGATCAGGGTCAACCGATCACTGAAGCTTTCTTT.

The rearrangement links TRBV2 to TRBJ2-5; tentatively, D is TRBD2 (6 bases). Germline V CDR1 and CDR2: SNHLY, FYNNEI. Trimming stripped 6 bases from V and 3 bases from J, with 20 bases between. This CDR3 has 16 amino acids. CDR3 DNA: TGTGCCAGCAGCGCCAGAATAGCGGATCCAAAAGAGACCCAGTACTTC. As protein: CASSARIADPKETQYF.

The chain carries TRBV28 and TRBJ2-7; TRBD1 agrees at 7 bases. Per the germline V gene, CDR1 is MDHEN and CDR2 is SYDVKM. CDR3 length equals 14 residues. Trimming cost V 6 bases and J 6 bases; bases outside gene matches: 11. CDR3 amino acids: CASRGSTGLSEQYF. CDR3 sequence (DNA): TGTGCCAGCAGGGGATCGACAGGGTTGAGCGAGCAGTACTTC.

Here the CDR3 DNA reads TGCGCCAGCAGTCAAGGGACAGGGAGTGGCGGGGAGCTGTTTTTT. Translating it yields CASSQGTGSGGELFF. The chain uses TRBV23-1 and TRBJ2-2; 9 nucleotides agree with TRBD1. TRBV23-1 has ORF status, its function being uncertain. With V trimmed by 2 bases and J by 7 bases, 5 bases remained unmatched. This CDR3 has 15 residues.

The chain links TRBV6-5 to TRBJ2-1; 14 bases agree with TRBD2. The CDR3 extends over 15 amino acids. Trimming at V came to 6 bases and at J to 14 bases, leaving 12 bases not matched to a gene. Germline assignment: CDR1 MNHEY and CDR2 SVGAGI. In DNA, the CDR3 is TGTGCCAGCAGGGTGATACCGGGACTAGCGGGAGTGAAGTTCTTC. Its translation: CASRVIPGLAGVKFF.

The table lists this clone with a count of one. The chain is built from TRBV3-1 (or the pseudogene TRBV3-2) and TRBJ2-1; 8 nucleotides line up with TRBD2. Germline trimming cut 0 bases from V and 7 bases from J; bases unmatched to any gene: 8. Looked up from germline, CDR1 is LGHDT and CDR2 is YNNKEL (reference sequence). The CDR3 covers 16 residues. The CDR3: CASSQDPGLVGNEQFF. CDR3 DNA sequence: TGTGCCAGCAGCCAAGATCCGGGACTAGTTGGGAATGAGCAGTTCTTC.

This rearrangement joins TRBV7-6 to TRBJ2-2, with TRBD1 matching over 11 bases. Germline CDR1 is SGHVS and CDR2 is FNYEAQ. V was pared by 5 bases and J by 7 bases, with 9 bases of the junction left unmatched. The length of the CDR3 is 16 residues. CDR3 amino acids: CASSPSGTGGGGELFF. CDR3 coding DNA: TGTGCCAGCAGCCCCTCCGGGACAGGGGGTGGCGGGGAGCTGTTTTTT.